Listed below are T cell receptor beta chains from one sample, sequenced in a study of blood T cell repertoires in COVID-19. Measured with immunoSEQ multiplex PCR; TCRdb has only the in-frame clones, and not every one. Of 150,000 to 200,000 clones listed, approximately 90% are singletons. The specimen sequenced was PBMCs or T cells enriched from blood (not recorded which). The receptor source for this set is a woman in her twenties or thirties who had recovered from COVID-19. The CDR3 runs from the conserved cysteine through the conserved F or W. Fields, in order: D gene, J gene, V gene, clone size, CDR3 DNA, CDR3 protein. D genes are given only for firm matches. Size tells how often a clone was seen (once, few, many) or the class of an expanded clone, and some rows leave it out.

d_gene: TRBD1; j_gene: TRBJ2-1; v_gene: TRBV6-5; abundance: -; CDR3nt: TGTGCCAGCAGTTTTACCCCGGGACAGGGGGCCTATGAGCAGTTCTTC; CDR3aa: CASSFTPGQGAYEQFF
d_gene: TRBD1; j_gene: TRBJ1-5; v_gene: TRBV14; abundance: few; CDR3nt: TGTGCCAGCAGCCGGACAGGGACGGATCAGCCCCAGCATTTT; CDR3aa: CASSRTGTDQPQHF
d_gene: -; j_gene: TRBJ2-5; v_gene: TRBV5-6; abundance: -; CDR3nt: TGTGCCAGCAGCTTGGGGCAGCGGAAGGAGACCCAGTACTTC; CDR3aa: CASSLGQRKETQYF
d_gene: -; j_gene: TRBJ1-2; v_gene: TRBV2; abundance: -; CDR3nt: TGTGCCAGCAGTTTCGGACGGGGGGTGGATGGCTACACCTTC; CDR3aa: CASSFGRGVDGYTF
d_gene: TRBD1; j_gene: TRBJ1-2; v_gene: TRBV24-1; abundance: once; CDR3nt: TGTGCCACCAGTGATACGACAGGGAACTATGGCTACACCTTC; CDR3aa: CATSDTTGNYGYTF
d_gene: -; j_gene: TRBJ1-1; v_gene: TRBV7-2; abundance: once; CDR3nt: TGTGCCAGCAGCTTCGGGCTGGGAGTCACTGAAGCTTTCTTT; CDR3aa: CASSFGLGVTEAFF
d_gene: -; j_gene: TRBJ2-5; v_gene: TRBV3-1/TRBV3-2; abundance: -; CDR3nt: TGTGCCAGCAGCCAGCTCTTTAGAGAGACCCAGTACTTC; CDR3aa: CASSQLFRETQYF
d_gene: TRBD1; j_gene: TRBJ1-1; v_gene: TRBV19; abundance: -; CDR3nt: TGTGCCAGTAGGTGGGACAGGGGTCCGGGTGAAGCTTTCTTT; CDR3aa: CASRWDRGPGEAFF
d_gene: -; j_gene: TRBJ2-5; v_gene: TRBV21-1; abundance: -; CDR3nt: TGTGCCAGCAGCAAATCAACTAGCGGGGGGGAGACCCAGTACTTC; CDR3aa: CASSKSTSGGETQYF
d_gene: -; j_gene: TRBJ1-1; v_gene: TRBV9; abundance: -; CDR3nt: TGTGCCAGCAGCGTAGGTGGTGGGCAGGGCAACACTGAAGCTTTCTTT; CDR3aa: CASSVGGGQGNTEAFF
d_gene: -; j_gene: TRBJ2-3; v_gene: TRBV5-4; abundance: -; CDR3nt: TGTGCCAGCAGCCTTACAGATACGCAGTATTTT; CDR3aa: CASSLTDTQYF
d_gene: -; j_gene: TRBJ2-1; v_gene: TRBV7-9; abundance: -; CDR3nt: TGTGCCAGCACTCATCAACCGGGTACTGAGCAGTTCTTC; CDR3aa: CASTHQPGTEQFF
d_gene: -; j_gene: TRBJ1-1; v_gene: TRBV7-2; abundance: -; CDR3nt: TGTGCCAGCAGCCCCGGACTCCCGGCCTTT; CDR3aa: CASSPGLPAF
d_gene: -; j_gene: TRBJ2-3; v_gene: TRBV9; abundance: -; CDR3nt: TGTGCCAGCAGCGGCCCGGGGGAGATCACAGATACGCAGTATTTT; CDR3aa: CASSGPGEITDTQYF
d_gene: -; j_gene: TRBJ1-1; v_gene: TRBV5-1; abundance: -; CDR3nt: TGCGCCAGCAGCTTGCTGGGAGGGACTGAAGCTTTCTTT; CDR3aa: CASSLLGGTEAFF
d_gene: -; j_gene: TRBJ1-3; v_gene: TRBV4-1; abundance: -; CDR3nt: TGCGCCAGCAGCCAAGGCGGGGGACGGACGTTCTCTGGAAACACCATATATTTT; CDR3aa: CASSQGGGRTFSGNTIYF
d_gene: -; j_gene: TRBJ2-1; v_gene: TRBV11-2; abundance: -; CDR3nt: TGTGCCAGCAGCCGAATTGGGGGCGCGGATGAGCAGTTCTTC; CDR3aa: CASSRIGGADEQFF
d_gene: -; j_gene: TRBJ2-1; v_gene: TRBV9; abundance: few; CDR3nt: TGTGCCAGCAGCGTAGCACTTTCACTCAACAATGAGCAGTTCTTC; CDR3aa: CASSVALSLNNEQFF
d_gene: TRBD1; j_gene: TRBJ1-2; v_gene: TRBV5-1; abundance: few; CDR3nt: TGCGCCAGCAGCACCGGGACAGACTATGGCTACACCTTC; CDR3aa: CASSTGTDYGYTF
d_gene: -; j_gene: TRBJ1-5; v_gene: TRBV4-1; abundance: -; CDR3nt: TGCGCCAGCAGCCAAGCTGTGGCAGGAATGGGCAATCAGCCCCAGCATTTT; CDR3aa: CASSQAVAGMGNQPQHF
d_gene: -; j_gene: TRBJ1-2; v_gene: TRBV4-2; abundance: -; CDR3nt: TGTGCCAGCAGCCACCGAACGGGGACTCTAGATGGCTACACCTTC; CDR3aa: CASSHRTGTLDGYTF
d_gene: TRBD1; j_gene: TRBJ1-2; v_gene: TRBV9; abundance: many; CDR3nt: TGTGCCAGCAGCGTAGTAGGGGGCGGTCATGGCTACACCTTC; CDR3aa: CASSVVGGGHGYTF
d_gene: -; j_gene: TRBJ1-1; v_gene: TRBV5-6; abundance: -; CDR3nt: TGTGCCAGCAGCTTATATCAGGGGACTGAAGCTTTCTTT; CDR3aa: CASSLYQGTEAFF
d_gene: -; j_gene: TRBJ2-3; v_gene: TRBV29-1; abundance: -; CDR3nt: TGCAGCGTTGAAGCCTACGGGTTGGGCACAGATACGCAGTATTTT; CDR3aa: CSVEAYGLGTDTQYF
d_gene: -; j_gene: TRBJ2-5; v_gene: TRBV5-1; abundance: -; CDR3nt: TGCGCCAGCAGCTTGGGTCAGGCCCAAGAGACCCAGTACTTC; CDR3aa: CASSLGQAQETQYF
d_gene: -; j_gene: TRBJ2-5; v_gene: TRBV4-1; abundance: -; CDR3nt: TGCGCCAGCAGCGCGAACAGTCTCAAAGAGACCCAGTACTTC; CDR3aa: CASSANSLKETQYF
d_gene: TRBD1; j_gene: TRBJ2-5; v_gene: TRBV6-4; abundance: -; CDR3nt: TGTGCCAGCAGTGTGACAGGGGAAGGGGAGACCCAGTACTTC; CDR3aa: CASSVTGEGETQYF
d_gene: -; j_gene: TRBJ1-3; v_gene: TRBV4-3; abundance: -; CDR3nt: TGCGCCAGCAGCCAAACAGGCCGAGGAAACACCATATATTTT; CDR3aa: CASSQTGRGNTIYF
d_gene: TRBD1; j_gene: TRBJ2-7; v_gene: TRBV2; abundance: -; CDR3nt: TGTGCCACCCGCCCGGACAGGGGATACGAGCAGTACTTC; CDR3aa: CATRPDRGYEQYF
d_gene: TRBD1; j_gene: TRBJ1-2; v_gene: TRBV11-1; abundance: -; CDR3nt: TGTGCCAGCAGCTTCCATACGGGACAGCGCATGAGCTGGAACACCTTC; CDR3aa: CASSFHTGQRMSWNTF
d_gene: TRBD2; j_gene: TRBJ2-3; v_gene: TRBV9; abundance: -; CDR3nt: TGTGCCAGCAGCGTTGACGGGGGGGGCACAGATACGCAGTATTTT; CDR3aa: CASSVDGGGTDTQYF
d_gene: TRBD1; j_gene: TRBJ1-2; v_gene: TRBV7-2; abundance: -; CDR3nt: TGTGCCAGCAGCTCACCCCGCAGGGGACAGTATGGCTACACCTTC; CDR3aa: CASSSPRRGQYGYTF
d_gene: -; j_gene: TRBJ2-5; v_gene: TRBV11-2; abundance: -; CDR3nt: TGTGCCAGCAGCTTAGCGGAGGGTCCTGTGGGGCAAGAGACCCAGTACTTC; CDR3aa: CASSLAEGPVGQETQYF
d_gene: TRBD1; j_gene: TRBJ1-4; v_gene: TRBV6-1; abundance: -; CDR3nt: TGTGCCAGCAGTGACCGGACAGGGAATGAAAAACTGTTTTTT; CDR3aa: CASSDRTGNEKLFF
d_gene: -; j_gene: TRBJ2-6; v_gene: TRBV2; abundance: -; CDR3nt: TGTGCCAGCAGTGAAGCGCTTCAAGCCTCTGGGGCCAACGTCCTGACTTTC; CDR3aa: CASSEALQASGANVLTF